The clone carrying this T cell receptor (beta chain) was detected a few times. The antigen remains undetermined. This CDR3 comprises 13 residues. V was shortened by 4 bases and J by 4 bases, with 10 bases between the two germline ends. In germline, CDR1 is ENHRY, CDR2 SYGVKD. Each CDR3 protein gets one entry after TCRdb re-called the 5' RACE reads with MiXCR. The sample holds approximately 480,000 distinct CDR3 sequences, roughly 18% seen once. These data originate in a study of T-cell memory formation after mild COVID-19. Study-wide findings and caveats: From day 15 to 85, contracting clones were balanced between CD4 and CD8, whereas later expanders leaned toward CD4+. Researchers could not confirm that second-wave clones peaking on day 37 targeted SARS-CoV-2. Mostly located in CM and EM were contracting CD4+ clones, with contracting CD8+ clones located in EMRA. In pre-infection memory, a portion of responding clones appeared, which suggested that cross-reactive memory joined.

Sequenced: PBMCs or a T cell subset sorted from them (not recorded which). The clonotype was recovered from an adult woman who had mild COVID-19 (a few samples of this study predate the infection). Cell type and time point are not known. J is TRBJ1-2 and V is TRBV10-3; D possibly corresponds to TRBD1 (5 bases). The CDR3 here is CAISARGSYGYTF. The CDR3, as DNA: TGTGCCATCAGTGCCCGGGGGTCCTATGGCTACACCTTC.